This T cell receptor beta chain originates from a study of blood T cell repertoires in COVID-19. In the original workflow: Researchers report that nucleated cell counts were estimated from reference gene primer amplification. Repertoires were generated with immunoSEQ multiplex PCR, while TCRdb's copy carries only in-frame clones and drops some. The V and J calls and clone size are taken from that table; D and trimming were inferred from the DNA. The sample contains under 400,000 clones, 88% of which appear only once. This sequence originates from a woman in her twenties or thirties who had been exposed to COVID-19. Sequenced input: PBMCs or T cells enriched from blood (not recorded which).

CDR3 in amino acids: CASSQETGATGNTIYF. The CDR3, as DNA: TGTGCCAGCAGCCAAGAAACAGGAGCGACTGGAAACACCATATATTTT. V usage is TRBV4-2 and J usage is TRBJ1-3, with D possibly matching TRBD1 (5 bases). The germline gives CDR1 LGHNA, CDR2 YNFKEQ. The V and J ends lost 0 bases and 2 bases respectively, with 11 bases between them. CDR3 length: 16 amino acids.